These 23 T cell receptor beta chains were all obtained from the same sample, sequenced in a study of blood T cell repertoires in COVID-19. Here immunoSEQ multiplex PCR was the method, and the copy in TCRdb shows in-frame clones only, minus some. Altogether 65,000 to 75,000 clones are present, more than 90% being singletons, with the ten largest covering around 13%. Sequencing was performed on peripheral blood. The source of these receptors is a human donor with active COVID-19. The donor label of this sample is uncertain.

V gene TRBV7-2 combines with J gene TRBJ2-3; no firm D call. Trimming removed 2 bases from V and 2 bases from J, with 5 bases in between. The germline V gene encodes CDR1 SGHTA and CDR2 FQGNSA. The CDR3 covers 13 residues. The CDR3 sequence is CASSLTPTDTQYF. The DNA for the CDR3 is TGTGCCAGCAGCTTAACTCCCACAGATACGCAGTATTTT.

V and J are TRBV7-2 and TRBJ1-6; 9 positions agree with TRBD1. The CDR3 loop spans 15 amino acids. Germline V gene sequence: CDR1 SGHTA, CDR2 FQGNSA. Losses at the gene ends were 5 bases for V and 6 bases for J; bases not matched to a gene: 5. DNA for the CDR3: TGTGCCAGCAGCCCCGGGACAGGGAGTAATTCACCCCTCCACTTT. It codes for CASSPGTGSNSPLHF. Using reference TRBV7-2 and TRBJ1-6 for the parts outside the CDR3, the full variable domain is GAGVSQSPSNKVTEKGKDVELRCDPISGHTALYWYRQSLGQGLEFLIYFQGNSAPDKSGLPSDRFSAERTGGSVSTLTIQRTQQEDSAVYLCASSPGTGSNSPLHFGNGTRLTVT.

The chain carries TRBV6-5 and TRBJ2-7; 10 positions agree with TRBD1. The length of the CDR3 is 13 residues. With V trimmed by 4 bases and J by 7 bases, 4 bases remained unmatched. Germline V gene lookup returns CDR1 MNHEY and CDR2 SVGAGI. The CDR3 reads CASSWTGGGEQYF. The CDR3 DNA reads TGTGCCAGCAGTTGGACAGGGGGGGGTGAGCAGTACTTC.

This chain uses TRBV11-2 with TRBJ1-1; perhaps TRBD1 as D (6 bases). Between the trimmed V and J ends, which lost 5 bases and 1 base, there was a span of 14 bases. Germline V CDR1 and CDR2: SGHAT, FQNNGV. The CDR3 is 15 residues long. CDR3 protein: CASSTHRARNTEAFF. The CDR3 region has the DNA TGTGCCAGCAGCACTCACAGGGCTCGGAACACTGAAGCTTTCTTT.

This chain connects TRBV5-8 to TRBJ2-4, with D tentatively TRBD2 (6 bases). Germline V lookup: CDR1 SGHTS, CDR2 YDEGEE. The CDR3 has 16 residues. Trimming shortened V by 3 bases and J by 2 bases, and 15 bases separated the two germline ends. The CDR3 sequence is CASSSLSLASKNIQYF. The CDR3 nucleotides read TGTGCCAGCAGCTCCCTATCACTAGCATCCAAAAACATTCAGTACTTC. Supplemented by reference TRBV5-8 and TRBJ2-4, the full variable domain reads EAGVTQSPTHLIKTRGQQATLRCSPISGHTSVYWYQQALGLGLQFLLWYDEGEERNRGNFPPRFSGRQFPNYSSELNVNALELEDSALYLCASSSLSLASKNIQYFGAGTRLSVL.

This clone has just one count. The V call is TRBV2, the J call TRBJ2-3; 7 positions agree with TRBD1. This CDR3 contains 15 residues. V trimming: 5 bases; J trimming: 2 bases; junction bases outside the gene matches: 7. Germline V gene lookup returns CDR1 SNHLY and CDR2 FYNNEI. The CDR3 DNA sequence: TGTGCCAGCAGTCGGGACAGCCAGATCACAGATACGCAGTATTTT. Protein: CASSRDSQITDTQYF.

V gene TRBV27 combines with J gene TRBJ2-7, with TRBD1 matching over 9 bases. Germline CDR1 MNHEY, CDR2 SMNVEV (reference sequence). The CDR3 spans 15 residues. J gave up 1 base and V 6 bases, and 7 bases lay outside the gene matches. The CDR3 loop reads CASSQLGQGSYEQYF. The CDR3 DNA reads TGTGCCAGCAGCCAACTGGGACAGGGATCCTACGAGCAGTACTTC.

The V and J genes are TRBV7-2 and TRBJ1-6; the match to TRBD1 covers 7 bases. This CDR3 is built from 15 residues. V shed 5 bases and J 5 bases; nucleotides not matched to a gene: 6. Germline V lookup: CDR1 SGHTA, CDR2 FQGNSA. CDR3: CASSPRGNDNSPLHF. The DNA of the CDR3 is TGTGCCAGCAGCCCCAGGGGGAACGATAATTCACCCCTCCACTTT.

The CDR3, as DNA: TGTGCCAGCAGTGGGAGCGGGAGAGGTGTCTACGAGCAGTACTTC. It is translated as CASSGSGRGVYEQYF. This chain joins TRBV28 and TRBJ2-7, with 8 nucleotides matching TRBD2. CDR1 is MDHEN, CDR2 SYDVKM, per germline. The CDR3 covers 15 residues. Trimming cost V 5 bases and J 3 bases; bases outside gene matches: 9. The full variable domain, in which reference TRBV28 and TRBJ2-7 provide the parts outside the CDR3, is DVKVTQSSRYLVKRTGEKVFLECVQDMDHENMFWYRQDPGLGLRLIYFSYDVKMKEKGDIPEGYSVSREKKERFSLILESASTNQTSMYLCASSGSGRGVYEQYFGPGTRLTVT.

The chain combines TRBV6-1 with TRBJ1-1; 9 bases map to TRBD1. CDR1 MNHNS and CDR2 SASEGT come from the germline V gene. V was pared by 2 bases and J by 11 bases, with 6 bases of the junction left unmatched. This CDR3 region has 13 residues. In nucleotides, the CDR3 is TGTGCCAGCAGTGAAAGGGACAGGGATCGGGCTTTCTTT. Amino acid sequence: CASSERDRDRAFF.

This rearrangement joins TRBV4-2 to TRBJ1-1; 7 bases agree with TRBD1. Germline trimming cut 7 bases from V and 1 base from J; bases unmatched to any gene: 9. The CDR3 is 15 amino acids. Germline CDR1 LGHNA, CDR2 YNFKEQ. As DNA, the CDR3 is TGTGCCAGCACCGATGACAGGGCCGGGAACACTGAAGCTTTCTTT. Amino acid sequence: CASTDDRAGNTEAFF.

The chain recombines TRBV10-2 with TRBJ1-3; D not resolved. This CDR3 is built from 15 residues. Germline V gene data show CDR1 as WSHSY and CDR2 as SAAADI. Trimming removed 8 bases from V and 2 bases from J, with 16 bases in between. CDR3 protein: CASREGGGPGNTIYF. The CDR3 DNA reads TGCGCCAGCCGGGAGGGAGGTGGTCCTGGAAACACCATATATTTT.

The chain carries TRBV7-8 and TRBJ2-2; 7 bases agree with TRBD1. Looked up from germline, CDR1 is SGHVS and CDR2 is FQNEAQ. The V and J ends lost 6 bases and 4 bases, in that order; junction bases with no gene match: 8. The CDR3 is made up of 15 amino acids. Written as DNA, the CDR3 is TGTGCCAGCAGTTCTGACAGGGTCGGCACCGGGGAGCTGTTTTTT. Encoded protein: CASSSDRVGTGELFF.

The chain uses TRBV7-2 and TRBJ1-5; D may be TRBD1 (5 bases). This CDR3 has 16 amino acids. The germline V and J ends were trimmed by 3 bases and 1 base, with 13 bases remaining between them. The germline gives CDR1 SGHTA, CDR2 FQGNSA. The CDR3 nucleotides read TGTGCCAGCAGCTTTGGGGGACTCAAGAGCAATCAGCCCCAGCATTTT. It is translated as CASSFGGLKSNQPQHF.

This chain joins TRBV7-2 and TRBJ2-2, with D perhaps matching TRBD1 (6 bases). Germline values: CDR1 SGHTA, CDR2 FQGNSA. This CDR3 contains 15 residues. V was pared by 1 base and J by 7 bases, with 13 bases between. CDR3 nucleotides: TGTGCCAGCAGCTTAGTGGGGGCTGGAGTCGGGGAGCTGTTTTTT. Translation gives CASSLVGAGVGELFF. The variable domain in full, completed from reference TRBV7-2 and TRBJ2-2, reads GAGVSQSPSNKVTEKGKDVELRCDPISGHTALYWYRQSLGQGLEFLIYFQGNSAPDKSGLPSDRFSAERTGGSVSTLTIQRTQQEDSAVYLCASSLVGAGVGELFFGEGSRLTVL.

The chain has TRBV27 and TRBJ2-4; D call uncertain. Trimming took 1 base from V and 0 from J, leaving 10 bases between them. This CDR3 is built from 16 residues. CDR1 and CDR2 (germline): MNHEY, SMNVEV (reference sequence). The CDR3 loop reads CASSLYRGLAKNIQYF. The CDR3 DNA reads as TGTGCCAGCAGTTTATATAGAGGATTAGCCAAAAACATTCAGTACTTC.

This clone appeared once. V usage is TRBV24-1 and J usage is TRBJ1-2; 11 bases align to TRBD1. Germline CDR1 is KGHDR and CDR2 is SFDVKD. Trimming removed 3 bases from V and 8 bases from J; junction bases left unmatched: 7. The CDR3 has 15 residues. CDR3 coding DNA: TGTGCCACCAGTGATCACGGGACAGGGGGTGACGGCTACACCTTC. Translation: CATSDHGTGGDGYTF.

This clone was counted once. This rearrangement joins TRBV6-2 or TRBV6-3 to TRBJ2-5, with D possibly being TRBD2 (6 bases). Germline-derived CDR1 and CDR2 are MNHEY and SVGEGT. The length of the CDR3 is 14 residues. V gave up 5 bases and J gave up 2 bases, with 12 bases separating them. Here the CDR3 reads CASSPIAVQETQYF. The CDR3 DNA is TGTGCCAGCAGTCCCATAGCGGTTCAAGAGACCCAGTACTTC.

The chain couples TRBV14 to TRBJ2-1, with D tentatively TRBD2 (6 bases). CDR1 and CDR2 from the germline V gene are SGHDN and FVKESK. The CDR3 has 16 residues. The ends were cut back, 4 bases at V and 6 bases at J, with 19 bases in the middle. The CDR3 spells CASSRLPGLPLNEQFF. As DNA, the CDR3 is TGTGCCAGCAGCCGTCTCCCGGGACTCCCACTCAATGAGCAGTTCTTC.

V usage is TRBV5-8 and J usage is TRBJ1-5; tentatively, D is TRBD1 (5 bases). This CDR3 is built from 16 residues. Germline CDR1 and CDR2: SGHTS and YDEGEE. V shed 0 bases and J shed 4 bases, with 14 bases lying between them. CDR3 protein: CASSLERTHGNQPQHF. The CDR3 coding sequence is TGTGCCAGCAGCTTGGAGAGGACACACGGGAATCAGCCCCAGCATTTT.

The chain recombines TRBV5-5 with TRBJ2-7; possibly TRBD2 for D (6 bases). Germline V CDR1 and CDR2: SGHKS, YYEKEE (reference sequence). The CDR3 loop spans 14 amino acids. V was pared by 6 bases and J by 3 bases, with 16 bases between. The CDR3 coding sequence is TGTGCCAGCATACGGGACTTCACGAGCTACGAGCAGTACTTC. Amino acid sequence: CASIRDFTSYEQYF.

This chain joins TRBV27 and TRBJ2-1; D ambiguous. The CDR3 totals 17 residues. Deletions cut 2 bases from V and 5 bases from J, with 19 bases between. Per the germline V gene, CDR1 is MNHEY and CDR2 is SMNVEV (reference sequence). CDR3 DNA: TGTGCCAGCAGTTTAATCCCGCGGCCCCTAAAAGACAATGAGCAGTTCTTC. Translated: CASSLIPRPLKDNEQFF.

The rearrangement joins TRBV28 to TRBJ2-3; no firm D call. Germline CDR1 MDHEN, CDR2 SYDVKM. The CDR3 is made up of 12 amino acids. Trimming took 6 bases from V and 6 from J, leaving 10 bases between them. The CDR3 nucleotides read TGTGCCAGCAGGACGACATTGGATACGCAGTATTTT. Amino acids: CASRTTLDTQYF. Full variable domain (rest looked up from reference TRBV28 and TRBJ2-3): DVKVTQSSRYLVKRTGEKVFLECVQDMDHENMFWYRQDPGLGLRLIYFSYDVKMKEKGDIPEGYSVSREKKERFSLILESASTNQTSMYLCASRTTLDTQYFGPGTRLTVL.